A selection of T cell receptor beta chains follows, all from one sample in a study of cytomegalovirus exposure and HLA in healthy donors. Libraries were prepared by immunoSEQ multiplex PCR; TCRdb keeps only in-frame clonotypes and omits some of them. The data hold about 200,000 clones, with 80% to 90% observed a single time. The sequencing input was PBMCs. The receptors stem from a man aged 25-45 years in good health and CMV-seronegative. Both conserved end residues are part of each CDR3. A D gene is named only where the DNA matches it firmly. Not all rows give a size; the values are once, few, many and, for expanded clones, a class.

>TRBV10-3|.|.|TRBJ2-1
CAIGGTYNEQFF
TGTGCCATCGGCGGGACCTACAATGAGCAGTTCTTC
>TRBV9|TRBD2|.|TRBJ2-3
CASSVELAGGPDTQYF
TGTGCCAGCAGCGTAGAACTAGCGGGGGGCCCAGATACGCAGTATTTT
>TRBV4-3|TRBD1|.|TRBJ2-7
CASSPDRGYEQYF
TGCGCCAGCAGCCCCGACAGGGGCTACGAGCAGTACTTC
>TRBV11-1|.|.|TRBJ2-7
CASSSRGASPVYEQYF
TGTGCCAGCAGCTCTCGGGGGGCTAGCCCAGTCTACGAGCAGTACTTC
>TRBV15|TRBD1|.|TRBJ2-7
CATSKSDRGRDEQYF
TGTGCCACCAGCAAAAGCGACAGGGGAAGGGACGAGCAGTACTTC
>TRBV27|.|.|TRBJ2-5
CASSLSIDRKETQYF
TGTGCCAGCAGTTTATCGATCGACAGAAAAGAGACCCAGTACTTC
>TRBV2|.|.|TRBJ2-7
CARGRNYEQYF
TGTGCCAGGGGCCGTAACTACGAGCAGTACTTC
>TRBV28|.|.|TRBJ2-7
CASVGGGRLSYEQYF
TGTGCCAGCGTTGGGGGCGGACGTCTTTCCTACGAGCAGTACTTC
>TRBV27|.|.|TRBJ2-1
CASRLAPRQNEQFF
TGTGCCAGCAGACTAGCTCCTAGGCAGAATGAGCAGTTCTTC
>TRBV6-5|TRBD1|once|TRBJ1-2
CASSSIRDRASSGYTF
TGTGCCAGCAGTTCCATTCGGGACAGGGCGAGTTCAGGCTACACCTTC
>TRBV7-9|.|once|TRBJ2-7
CASSPFRGQTSEQYF
TGTGCCAGCAGCCCCTTCCGGGGACAGACTAGCGAGCAGTACTTC
>TRBV7-9|.|.|TRBJ1-3
CASSRWQGRGSSGNTIYF
TGTGCCAGCAGCAGGTGGCAGGGGAGAGGGAGCTCTGGAAACACCATATATTTT
>TRBV5-1|.|.|TRBJ2-1
CASSLEGSFFNEQFF
TGCGCCAGCAGCTTGGAGGGGTCCTTCTTCAATGAGCAGTTCTTC
>TRBV29-1|.|.|TRBJ2-5
CSVDRGYETQYF
TGCAGCGTTGACCGAGGGTACGAGACCCAGTACTTC
>TRBV19|.|once|TRBJ1-5
CASKEGRSRPQHF
TGTGCCAGTAAGGAGGGTCGGTCAAGGCCCCAGCATTTT
>TRBV28|TRBD1|.|TRBJ1-2
CASNGQGLGYGYTF
TGTGCCAGCAACGGACAGGGACTCGGGTATGGCTACACCTTC
>TRBV15|.|.|TRBJ2-3
CATRRPASTDTQYF
TGTGCCACCAGGCGGCCGGCTAGCACAGATACGCAGTATTTT
>TRBV7-9|TRBD2|few|TRBJ2-4
CASSSSGAGKNIQYF
TGTGCCAGCAGCTCAAGCGGGGCTGGGAAAAACATTCAGTACTTC
>TRBV29-1|.|.|TRBJ1-2
CSVERQTARGYTF
TGCAGCGTTGAGCGGCAGACCGCACGTGGCTACACCTTC
>TRBV5-1|TRBD1|.|TRBJ2-7
CASSLEGTGGREQYF
TGCGCCAGCAGCTTGGAAGGGACAGGGGGACGCGAGCAGTACTTC
>TRBV21-1|.|.|TRBJ2-1
CASSRPGGQGRSNEQFF
TGTGCCAGCAGCCGCCCTGGAGGACAGGGTAGGTCCAATGAGCAGTTCTTC
>TRBV4-3|TRBD2|.|TRBJ2-1
CASSQGPGVAGEYEQFF
TGCGCCAGCAGCCAAGGCCCGGGGGTAGCGGGGGAATATGAGCAGTTCTTC
>TRBV9|TRBD2|.|TRBJ2-1
CASSAGGLTLGEQFF
TGTGCCAGCAGCGCTGGGGGACTAACATTAGGTGAGCAGTTCTTC
>TRBV7-2|.|.|TRBJ2-7
CASSLSDGTYEQYF
TGTGCCAGCAGCTTATCAGACGGGACCTACGAGCAGTACTTC
>TRBV5-6|.|once|TRBJ2-3
CASSSGFYTDTQYF
TGTGCCAGCAGCTCCGGGTTTTACACAGATACGCAGTATTTT
>TRBV6-5|.|.|TRBJ2-5
CASSARAGQETQYF
TGTGCCAGCAGTGCCCGGGCGGGACAAGAGACCCAGTACTTC
>TRBV21-1|.|.|TRBJ1-2
CASSNREAPTGGGYGYTF
TGTGCCAGCAGCAATCGGGAAGCTCCGACAGGGGGAGGCTATGGCTACACCTTC
>TRBV27|.|once|TRBJ1-1
CASSPSGDAGTEAFF
TGTGCCAGCAGTCCCTCGGGGGACGCGGGCACTGAAGCTTTCTTT
>TRBV5-6|.|.|TRBJ2-7
CASSWDNSYEQYF
TGTGCCAGCAGCTGGGACAACTCCTACGAGCAGTACTTC
>TRBV4-1|.|.|TRBJ1-2
CASSQTGLGGYTF
TGCGCCAGCAGCCAAACAGGGTTGGGCGGCTACACCTTC
>TRBV7-8|TRBD1|.|TRBJ2-4
CASSLETGQGGNIQYF
TGTGCCAGCAGCTTAGAAACCGGACAGGGGGGAAACATTCAGTACTTC
>TRBV11-2|.|.|TRBJ1-1
CASSSRGGTAFF
TGTGCCAGCAGCTCCCGCGGGGGCACGGCTTTCTTT
>TRBV4-1|.|once|TRBJ2-7
CASSYRTESFSEQYF
TGCGCCAGCAGCTACCGGACAGAGAGTTTCTCCGAGCAGTACTTC
>TRBV27|.|.|TRBJ1-5
CASSLSPPGAYSNQPQHF
TGTGCCAGCAGTTTATCGCCCCCAGGCGCCTATAGCAATCAGCCCCAGCATTTT
>TRBV18|TRBD1|.|TRBJ1-4
CASSAGQGGEKLFF
TGTGCCAGCTCAGCGGGACAGGGCGGAGAAAAACTGTTTTTT
>TRBV9|.|few|TRBJ1-6
CASSPGVLNNSPLHF
TGTGCCAGCAGCCCGGGGGTCCTAAATAATTCACCCCTCCACTTT
>TRBV7-2|TRBD1|.|TRBJ1-4
CASSLELGTGGEKLFF
TGTGCCAGCAGCTTAGAGCTCGGGACAGGAGGGGAAAAACTGTTTTTT
>TRBV28|TRBD1|.|TRBJ2-7
CASREGQGSFYEQYF
TGTGCCAGCAGGGAAGGACAGGGGAGTTTCTACGAGCAGTACTTC
>TRBV27|TRBD1|.|TRBJ2-2
CASSSGQAANTGELFF
TGTGCCAGCAGTTCAGGACAGGCTGCGAACACCGGGGAGCTGTTTTTT
>TRBV28|TRBD1|.|TRBJ1-1
CASSLRTGGPDTEAFF
TGTGCCAGCAGTCTCCGGACAGGGGGCCCTGACACTGAAGCTTTCTTT
>TRBV6-5|.|.|TRBJ2-1
CASKEGGQVYNEQFF
TGTGCCAGCAAGGAGGGTGGGCAAGTCTACAATGAGCAGTTCTTC
>TRBV4-1|TRBD1|few|TRBJ1-2
CASSQEYRQGGYGYTF
TGCGCCAGCAGCCAAGAGTATAGACAGGGGGGCTATGGCTACACCTTC
>TRBV6-5|.|.|TRBJ2-3
CASSYAGSTDTQYF
TGTGCCAGCAGTTACGCAGGTAGCACAGATACGCAGTATTTT
>TRBV28|.|.|TRBJ2-7
CASSAQGYEQYF
TGTGCCAGCAGTGCGCAGGGGTACGAGCAGTACTTC
>TRBV5-1|.|.|TRBJ1-3
CASSFQGGDTIYF
TGCGCCAGCAGCTTTCAGGGTGGGGACACCATATATTTT
>TRBV28|TRBD2|.|TRBJ2-3
CASSLWGGGAVDTQYF
TGTGCCAGCAGTTTATGGGGCGGGGGGGCCGTAGATACGCAGTATTTT
>TRBV5-1|.|.|TRBJ2-5
CASSLRPGSVQETQYF
TGCGCCAGCAGCTTGAGGCCGGGATCGGTTCAAGAGACCCAGTACTTC
>TRBV6-6|.|.|TRBJ2-3
CASTFAGAGATDTQYF
TGTGCCAGCACCTTCGCAGGGGCGGGGGCCACAGATACGCAGTATTTT
>TRBV28|TRBD1|.|TRBJ2-2
CASSLWDRGQNGELFF
TGTGCCAGCAGTTTGTGGGACAGGGGGCAGAACGGGGAGCTGTTTTTT
>TRBV7-9|TRBD1|.|TRBJ2-7
CASSLGGGKYEQYF
TGTGCCAGCAGCTTAGGAGGGGGCAAATACGAGCAGTACTTC